One and the same sample provided the 16 T cell receptor beta chains below, sequenced in a study of T cells expressing NK-cell markers. TCRdb reworked the 5' RACE reads into one entry per CDR3 protein, no DNA. The repertoire shows 200,000 to 300,000 distinct CDR3 sequences; the top ten hold around 0.42%. Material: blood T cells: a sorted CD56 or NKG2C T cell subset, CD4+ or CD8+ T cells, or bulk PBMC T cells (not recorded which). These receptors all stem from a man aged 18 to 30 in good health.

V usage is TRBV20-1 and J usage is TRBJ2-1; TCRdb's assignment of TRBD2 cannot be checked, as there is no DNA. The CDR3 is made up of 17 amino acids. Germline lookup yields CDR1 DFQATT and CDR2 SNEGSKA (reference sequence). CDR3 sequence reads: CSARDQMGLAGKYEQFF.

The rearrangement joins TRBV29-1 to TRBJ2-1. Germline V gene lookup returns CDR1 SQVTM and CDR2 ANQGSEA. The CDR3 runs 14 residues. CDR3 protein: CSLLPGSSYNEQFF.

The genes are TRBV10-3 and TRBJ1-2; TCRdb gives TRBD1 as the D gene, but with no DNA this cannot be confirmed. The germline V gene encodes CDR1 ENHRY and CDR2 SYGVKD. The CDR3 totals 17 residues. The CDR3 region is CAISPRVGGAPNYGYTF.

This chain uses TRBV7-6 with TRBJ1-1; TCRdb names TRBD1, which stays unverified in the absence of DNA. The CDR3 sequence is 13 residues long. Germline lookup yields CDR1 SGHVS and CDR2 FNYEAQ. CDR3 region: CASSFRQGGEAFF. Complete variable domain (other parts from reference TRBV7-6 and TRBJ1-1): GAGVSQSPRYKVTKRGQDVALRCDPISGHVSLYWYRQALGQGPEFLTYFNYEAQQDKSGLPNDRFSAERPEGSISTLTIQRTEQRDSAMYRCASSFRQGGEAFFGQGTRLTVV.

This chain connects TRBV7-9 to TRBJ2-2. Germline-derived CDR1 and CDR2 are SEHNR and FQNEAQ (reference sequence). This CDR3 has 12 amino acids. The CDR3 region is CASSLPVGELFF.

The chain uses TRBV19 and TRBJ1-5; there is no DNA to check the TCRdb D call of TRBD1. Germline CDR1 is LNHDA and CDR2 is SQIVND (reference sequence). This CDR3 region has 12 residues. The CDR3 spells CAIRQGNQPQHF.

V is TRBV5-6 and J is TRBJ2-6; there is no DNA to check the TCRdb D call of TRBD2. This CDR3 contains 16 residues. The germline V gene has CDR1 SGHDT and CDR2 YYEEEE. CDR3 residues: CASSFKGLTGANVLTF.

The rearrangement uses TRBV11-2 and TRBJ2-1; the D gene TCRdb calls, TRBD2, cannot be checked with no DNA. This CDR3 contains 14 residues. Per the germline V gene, CDR1 is SGHAT and CDR2 is FQNNGV. This CDR3 reads CASSLVGTSNEQFF.

V gene TRBV18 combines with J gene TRBJ1-5. The CDR3 runs to 12 residues. CDR1 and CDR2 from the germline V gene are KGHSH and LQKENI. The CDR3 reads CASSPTSQPQHF.

The genes are TRBV12-3 or TRBV12-4 and TRBJ2-5; the TRBD2 assignment by TCRdb is unverifiable without DNA. CDR3 size: 16 residues. CDR3 loop: CASSPRTSGRTETQYF.

The chain uses TRBV3-1 and TRBJ2-6; lacking DNA, the TRBD2 call made by TCRdb goes unchecked. CDR3 length equals 16 residues. CDR1 LGHDT and CDR2 YNNKEL come from the germline V gene (reference sequence). The CDR3 sequence is CASSPDSRSGANVLTF.

V is TRBV29-1 and J is TRBJ2-1; TCRdb calls TRBD2, which cannot be checked without DNA. This CDR3 contains 15 residues. Germline CDR1 is SQVTM and CDR2 is ANQGSEA. CDR3 region: CSFHSGLAGVSEQFF.

V usage is TRBV6-5 and J usage is TRBJ1-2. Germline V lookup: CDR1 MNHEY, CDR2 SVGAGI. The CDR3 spans 14 residues. Here the CDR3 reads CACLGGGLDYGYTF.

The genes are TRBV4-2 and TRBJ1-2; TCRdb calls TRBD1, which cannot be checked without DNA. CDR3 length: 15 residues. Germline CDR1 and CDR2: LGHNA and YNFKEQ. CDR3 protein: CASSETQGTGYGYTF.

The chain is built from TRBV7-2 and TRBJ2-1; TCRdb designates TRBD1, a call that cannot be tested without DNA. The CDR3 consists of 12 residues. CDR1 is SGHTA and CDR2 is FQGNSA in the germline V gene. CDR3 protein: CASSVGTVEQFF.

The chain carries TRBV18 and TRBJ1-4. CDR1 is KGHSH and CDR2 is LQKENI in the germline V gene. The CDR3 spans 15 residues. The chain's CDR3 is CASSKVQAYNEKLFF.